These 14 T cell receptor beta chains were sequenced from one sample in a study of T-cell reconstitution after alpha-beta-depleted transplantation in children. Unique molecular identifiers were built into the TCRbeta library. Using its own MiXCR run on the PCR reads, TCRdb lists one record per CDR3 protein. Here the sample spans tens of thousands of distinct CDR3 sequences, 5.8% being singletons. The material was PBMCs, mostly from graft donor cells, obtained 60 days after TCRalphabeta/CD19-depleted stem cell transplant. The receptors derive from a female patient aged 2-15 years who had a stem cell transplant for aplastic anemia, so the T cells may come from the graft donor.

The J gene is TRBJ2-2, the V gene TRBV28; D perhaps matches TRBD2 (6 bases). The CDR3 consists of 13 residues. Trimming pared 7 bases from V and 7 bases from J, leaving 13 bases between. CDR1 is MDHEN, CDR2 SYDVKM, per germline. The CDR3 region has the DNA TGTGCCAGCAAAAAGACGGGAGTCGGGGAGCTGTTTTTT. This gives the protein CASKKTGVGELFF.

V usage is TRBV5-6 and J usage is TRBJ1-5, with D possibly being TRBD1 (6 bases). Looked up from germline, CDR1 is SGHDT and CDR2 is YYEEEE. The CDR3 runs 16 residues. V was clipped by 3 bases and J by 3 bases, with 16 bases between them. DNA for the CDR3: TGTGCCAGCAGCTCGGCAAATGGACAGACCAATCAGCCCCAGCATTTT. Translation: CASSSANGQTNQPQHF.

V is TRBV7-9 and J is TRBJ1-2, with D maybe TRBD1 (6 bases). The CDR3 covers 15 residues. The V and J ends lost 2 bases and 3 bases respectively, with 13 bases between them. Germline CDR1 and CDR2: SEHNR and FQNEAQ (reference sequence). CDR3 region: CASSLWEGDYYGYTF. Written as DNA, the CDR3 is TGTGCCAGCAGCTTATGGGAGGGGGACTACTATGGCTACACCTTC. Combining the CDR3 with reference TRBV7-9 and TRBJ1-2 gives the whole variable domain DTGVSQNPRHKITKRGQNVTFRCDPISEHNRLYWYRQTLGQGPEFLTYFQNEAQLEKSRLLSDRFSAERPKGSFSTLEIQRTEQGDSAMYLCASSLWEGDYYGYTFGSGTRLTVV.

In its sample, this clonotype was seen many times. The chain uses TRBV3-1 and TRBJ1-1; no clear D gene. V was pared by 1 base and J by 3 bases, with 6 bases between. The CDR3 sequence is 13 residues long. CDR1 is LGHDT, CDR2 YNNKEL, per germline (reference sequence). The CDR3 bases are TGTGCCAGCAGCCAAGGGACCCACACTGAAGCTTTCTTT. This codes for CASSQGTHTEAFF.

This clonotype was recorded at least ten times. This rearrangement joins TRBV10-3 to TRBJ2-7, with D possibly TRBD1 on 5 matching bases. In germline, CDR1 is ENHRY, CDR2 SYGVKD. CDR3 length: 13 amino acids. Between the trimmed V and J ends, which lost 3 bases and 2 bases, there was a span of 8 bases. CDR3 DNA: TGTGCCATCAGTGACAGGGTGACCTACGAGCAGTACTTC. This translates into CAISDRVTYEQYF.

This chain uses TRBV9 with TRBJ2-5; TRBD2 aligns across 9 bases. In germline, CDR1 is SGDLS, CDR2 YYNGEE. This CDR3 has 16 residues. Unmatched junction bases numbered 9, after V lost 4 bases and J lost 2 bases. CDR3 loop: CASSSEARGGQETQYF. CDR3 sequence (DNA): TGTGCCAGCAGCTCAGAGGCGCGGGGGGGTCAAGAGACCCAGTACTTC.

This clonotype was seen more than once but under ten times. Here the CDR3 DNA reads TGTGCCAGCAGCCAAGGGACACTTTATAGCAATCAGCCCCAGCATTTT. Translating gives CASSQGTLYSNQPQHF. This rearrangement joins TRBV3-1 to TRBJ1-5, with D maybe TRBD1 (5 bases). The germline V gene has CDR1 LGHDT and CDR2 YNNKEL (reference sequence). Deletions cut 1 base from V and 0 bases from J, with 10 bases between. The CDR3 length is 16 residues.

Many counts were recorded for this clonotype. The CDR3 nucleotides read TGTGCCAGCAGCTTTTGGACTAGCCACCAAGAGACCCAGTACTTC. Encoded protein: CASSFWTSHQETQYF. This chain links TRBV7-9 with TRBJ2-5; 8 bases agree with TRBD2. J gave up 0 bases and V 3 bases, and 3 bases lay outside the gene matches. In germline, CDR1 is SEHNR, CDR2 FQNEAQ (reference sequence). The CDR3 covers 15 residues.

The V and J genes are TRBV6-1 and TRBJ1-5; D gene unclear. The germline gives CDR1 MNHNS, CDR2 SASEGT. This CDR3 is built from 15 residues. V lost 3 bases and J lost 6, with 15 bases in between. The CDR3 region has the DNA TGTGCCAGCAGTGAGGCGGCAGCCTCCGGTCAGCCCCAGCATTTT. Amino acid sequence: CASSEAAASGQPQHF.

In its sample, this clonotype was seen a few times. CDR3 coding DNA: TGTGCCAGCAGCCAAGGCCCGACAGGAAATGAAAAACTGTTTTTT. Protein: CASSQGPTGNEKLFF. The J gene is TRBJ1-4, the V gene TRBV3-1, with a possible D match to TRBD1 (6 bases). With 1 base removed from V and 5 bases from J, the gap between germline ends came to 11 bases. The CDR3 is made up of 15 amino acids. The germline CDR1 and CDR2 sequences are LGHDT and YNNKEL (reference sequence).

This clonotype showed up many times. This chain connects TRBV7-2 to TRBJ2-3; D remains ambiguous. The CDR3 covers 13 residues. CDR1 SGHTA and CDR2 FQGNSA come from the germline V gene. Trimming shortened V by 2 bases and J by 0 bases, and 3 bases separated the two germline ends. As DNA, the CDR3 is TGTGCCAGCAGCTTAATGAGCACAGATACGCAGTATTTT. It encodes CASSLMSTDTQYF.

The chain uses TRBV7-9 and TRBJ2-7; D remains ambiguous. Trimming removed 2 bases from V and 0 bases from J, with 11 bases in between. Germline values: CDR1 SEHNR, CDR2 FQNEAQ (reference sequence). The CDR3 has 15 residues. CDR3 region: CASSLKMGISYEQYF. The DNA of the CDR3 is TGTGCCAGCAGCTTAAAAATGGGGATCTCCTACGAGCAGTACTTC.

This clonotype was seen many times. This chain links TRBV7-3 with TRBJ2-1, with D tentatively TRBD2 (5 bases). V was clipped by 4 bases and J by 6 bases, with 13 bases between them. CDR1 and CDR2 from the germline V gene are SGHTA and FQGTGA. The CDR3 loop spans 14 amino acids. The CDR3 sequence: CASSSLNSVNEQFF. For the CDR3, the DNA is TGTGCCAGCAGCTCCCTTAATAGCGTCAATGAGCAGTTCTTC.

Remarks on this clonotype: The final CDR3 position lacks the conserved phenylalanine or tryptophan, pointing to a likely read error. The chain joins TRBV4-1 to TRBJ2-5; D ambiguous. The V and J ends lost 4 bases and 5 bases respectively, with 2 bases between them. The CDR3 sequence is 10 residues long. Looked up from germline, CDR1 is MGHRA and CDR2 is YSYEKL. DNA for the CDR3: TGCGCCAGCAGCCCGGAGACCCAGTACTAC. It yields the protein CASSPETQYY.